These 25 T cell receptor beta chains came from one sample sequenced in a study of blood T cell repertoires in COVID-19. Clones were sequenced by immunoSEQ multiplex PCR, and TCRdb holds only the in-frame ones, with some missing. The data show hundreds of thousands of clones, 90% seen once. The sample consisted of peripheral blood. The source is a young woman with acute or convalescent COVID-19.

The V call is TRBV5-1, the J call TRBJ2-2; D is perhaps TRBD1 (6 bases). Trimming removed 2 bases at V and 6 bases at J, with 17 bases between. The germline V gene encodes CDR1 SGHRS and CDR2 YFSETQ. The CDR3 spans 16 residues. This CDR3 reads CASSLQGYSGSGELFF. The CDR3 region has the DNA TGCGCCAGCAGCTTACAGGGATATTCAGGATCCGGGGAGCTGTTTTTT.

This sequence joins TRBV30 and TRBJ1-1, with D perhaps matching TRBD1 (6 bases). V was pared by 2 bases and J by 8 bases, with 9 bases between. The CDR3 length is 11 residues. Germline lookup yields CDR1 GTSNPN and CDR2 SVGIG (reference sequence). CDR3 sequence (DNA): TGTGCCTGGAGTTTACAGGGAGAAGCTTTCTTT. It specifies CAWSLQGEAFF.

This clone was observed a single time. This rearrangement joins TRBV4-1 to TRBJ1-3, with TRBD1 matching over 7 bases. CDR3 size: 19 residues. CDR1 MGHRA and CDR2 YSYEKL come from the germline V gene. The V gene end was trimmed by 7 bases and the J gene end by 1 base; junction bases not matched to a gene: 19. For the CDR3, the DNA is TGCGCCAGCACCGGACGAGACAGGGTTGTCCTTTATTCTGGAAACACCATATATTTT. This translates into CASTGRDRVVLYSGNTIYF.

The DNA for the CDR3 is TGTGCCTGGAGGACGGACAGGGGGACCAACACTGAAGCTTTCTTT. Encoded protein: CAWRTDRGTNTEAFF. The J gene is TRBJ1-1, the V gene TRBV30, with 10 bases fitting TRBD1. Trimming cost V 3 bases and J 2 bases; bases outside gene matches: 6. CDR1 and CDR2 from the germline V gene are GTSNPN and SVGIG (reference sequence). The CDR3 totals 15 residues.

V is TRBV13 and J is TRBJ1-2; D might be TRBD1 (5 bases). Germline-derived CDR1 and CDR2 are PRHDT and FYEKMQ (reference sequence). This CDR3 comprises 14 residues. Trimming left V 0 bases short and J 3 bases short, with 8 bases between. The DNA of the CDR3 is TGTGCCAGCAGCTTAGGCCGGGGGGACTATGGCTACACCTTC. Translation: CASSLGRGDYGYTF.

This chain joins TRBV5-1 and TRBJ1-6, with D uncertain. The CDR3 has 16 residues. V lost 1 base and J 10 bases, leaving 18 bases between the germline ends. Per germline, CDR1 SGHRS and CDR2 YFSETQ. As DNA, the CDR3 is TGCGCCAGCAGCTTGAATGAGGAGGTGCGGGGATCACCCCTCCACTTT. Its translation is CASSLNEEVRGSPLHF.

The V and J genes are TRBV24-1 and TRBJ2-7; 7 bases are a match to TRBD1. Germline V gene data show CDR1 as KGHDR and CDR2 as SFDVKD. The CDR3 length is 15 residues. Trimming cost V 3 bases and J 2 bases; bases outside gene matches: 6. The CDR3 DNA is TGTGCCACCAGTGATCCCGGGACAGATACCTACGAGCAGTACTTC. Amino acid sequence: CATSDPGTDTYEQYF.

The V call is TRBV27, the J call TRBJ2-1; 7 bases map to TRBD1. V trimming: 2 bases; J trimming: 4 bases; junction bases outside the gene matches: 5. Germline CDR1 reads MNHEY; CDR2 reads SMNVEV (reference sequence). CDR3 length equals 15 residues. The CDR3 region is CASSLNRGRYNEQFF. The CDR3 DNA is TGTGCCAGCAGTTTAAACAGGGGTCGTTACAATGAGCAGTTCTTC.

The chain couples TRBV27 to TRBJ1-2; D unresolved. The CDR3 consists of 13 residues. Trimming shortened V by 5 bases and J by 5 bases, and 12 bases separated the two germline ends. The germline V gene encodes CDR1 MNHEY and CDR2 SMNVEV (reference sequence). This chain's CDR3 is CASSPGREYGYTF. The CDR3 nucleotides are TGTGCCAGCAGTCCGGGGAGGGAGTATGGCTACACCTTC.

The chain is built from TRBV30 and TRBJ2-7; TRBD1 aligns across 7 bases. Unmatched junction bases numbered 12, after V lost 4 bases and J lost 3 bases. There are 15 residues in the CDR3. CDR1 is GTSNPN and CDR2 is SVGIG in the germline V gene (reference sequence). The CDR3 DNA reads TGTGCCTGGAATTTAGACAGGGATGATATCTACGAGCAGTACTTC. Protein product: CAWNLDRDDIYEQYF.

The chain is built from TRBV13 and TRBJ2-7; D uncertain. The germline V gene encodes CDR1 PRHDT and CDR2 FYEKMQ (reference sequence). The V and J ends lost 1 base and 2 bases respectively, with 9 bases between them. The length of the CDR3 is 14 residues. For the CDR3, the DNA is TGTGCCAGCAGCTTAGTACTTCGCCCCTACGAGCAGTACTTC. Its protein product is CASSLVLRPYEQYF.

The CDR3 nucleotides are TGTGCCAGCAGTTTCCGGGACAGGACCTACGAGCAGTACTTC. Residues: CASSFRDRTYEQYF. The chain recombines TRBV27 with TRBJ2-7; TRBD1 aligns across 8 bases. Germline loops: CDR1 MNHEY, CDR2 SMNVEV (reference sequence). CDR3 length: 14 amino acids. J lost 2 bases, V lost 3 bases, and 3 bases had no gene match.

The gene calls are TRBV9 and TRBJ2-3, with no clear D. The germline gives CDR1 SGDLS, CDR2 YYNGEE. With 3 bases removed from V and 0 bases from J, the gap between germline ends came to 14 bases. The CDR3 is 16 amino acids. The CDR3, as DNA: TGTGCCAGCAGCGCCATAGCTTTTACTAGCACAGATACGCAGTATTTT. As protein: CASSAIAFTSTDTQYF. The complete variable domain, with remaining parts taken from reference TRBV9 and TRBJ2-3, reads DSGVTQTPKHLITATGQRVTLRCSPRSGDLSVYWYQQSLDQGLQFLIQYYNGEERAKGNILERFSAQQFPDLHSELNLSSLELGDSALYFCASSAIAFTSTDTQYFGPGTRLTVL.

The rearrangement joins TRBV18 to TRBJ2-1; 7 positions agree with TRBD1. V shed 8 bases and J 6 bases; nucleotides not matched to a gene: 7. The CDR3 has 13 residues. The germline gives CDR1 KGHSH, CDR2 LQKENI. The CDR3 region is CASRQGRSNEQFF. The CDR3 DNA is TGTGCCAGCAGACAGGGACGGTCCAATGAGCAGTTCTTC.

The chain joins TRBV2 to TRBJ1-5; no clear D. Germline lookup yields CDR1 SNHLY and CDR2 FYNNEI. V lost 6 bases and J lost 4, with 13 bases in between. This CDR3 contains 14 residues. The CDR3 nucleotides are TGTGCCAGCAGCGGAGGGCAGGAGAATCAGCCCCAGCATTTT. It encodes CASSGGQENQPQHF.

The gene calls are TRBV7-8 and TRBJ2-3, with D perhaps matching TRBD2 (5 bases). The length of the CDR3 is 15 residues. Germline V gene lookup returns CDR1 SGHVS and CDR2 FQNEAQ. V lost 8 bases and J lost 3, with 18 bases in between. For the CDR3, the DNA is TGTGCCAGCTTTCTCGAGGGTTTCGCGACAGATACGCAGTATTTT. Translated: CASFLEGFATDTQYF.

V is TRBV11-2 and J is TRBJ2-3, with 10 bases identical to TRBD1. Trimming cost V 1 base and J 2 bases; bases outside gene matches: 3. The CDR3 covers 16 residues. CDR1 is SGHAT, CDR2 FQNNGV, per germline. CDR3 in amino acids: CASSLGTGGFTDTQYF. CDR3 sequence (DNA): TGTGCCAGCAGCTTAGGGACAGGGGGATTCACAGATACGCAGTATTTT.

The chain combines TRBV5-1 with TRBJ2-1; TRBD1 might be the D (6 bases). Trimming removed 6 bases from V and 3 bases from J, with 25 bases in between. The CDR3 is 18 amino acids. The germline V gene encodes CDR1 SGHRS and CDR2 YFSETQ. The CDR3 sequence is CASTPLGRGTSIYNEQFF. The CDR3 region has the DNA TGCGCCAGCACCCCCCTGGGGCGAGGGACAAGTATCTACAATGAGCAGTTCTTC.

V gene TRBV4-2 combines with J gene TRBJ2-7, with 8 bases fitting TRBD2. The CDR3 is 17 residues long. The V gene's germline CDR1 is LGHNA and CDR2 YNFKEQ. With 3 bases clipped from V and 2 bases from J, the junction kept 12 bases outside the gene matches. CDR3 protein: CASSHPGGGLSAYEQYF. In nucleotides, the CDR3 is TGTGCCAGCAGCCACCCCGGGGGGGGGCTATCGGCCTACGAGCAGTACTTC.

CDR3 DNA sequence: TGTGCCAGCAGCTTAACTAGCGGGGGGTCCGATACGCAGTATTTT. This codes for CASSLTSGGSDTQYF. The rearrangement links TRBV11-3 to TRBJ2-3, with TRBD2 identical over 12 bases. Germline-derived CDR1 and CDR2 are SGHNT and YENEEA. J lost 6 bases, V lost 2 bases, and 3 bases had no gene match. This CDR3 is 15 amino acids long.

The V and J genes are TRBV9 and TRBJ1-1; D perhaps matches TRBD1 (5 bases). The length of the CDR3 is 14 residues. Trimming took off 2 bases at V and 1 base at J, with 9 bases between the two ends. The germline V gene encodes CDR1 SGDLS and CDR2 YYNGEE. CDR3 sequence: CASSVLGQNTEAFF. Written as DNA, the CDR3 is TGTGCCAGCAGCGTTCTGGGGCAGAACACTGAAGCTTTCTTT.

The genes are TRBV29-1 and TRBJ1-2, with 10 bases matching TRBD1. The CDR3 spans 11 residues. Unmatched junction bases numbered 2, after V lost 6 bases and J lost 7 bases. CDR1 is SQVTM, CDR2 ANQGSEA, per germline. The CDR3 nucleotides read TGCAGCGTAGGGACAGGGGTTGGCTACACCTTC. Its protein product is CSVGTGVGYTF.

This clone was detected only a few times. The rearrangement joins TRBV5-1 to TRBJ1-3, with D unclear. V lost 4 bases and J 7 bases, leaving 15 bases between the germline ends. This CDR3 is built from 14 residues. CDR1 is SGHRS, CDR2 YFSETQ, per germline. In DNA form, the CDR3 reads TGCGCCAGCAGCCCCGAAGGCGGGTGGAACACCATATATTTT. Amino acids: CASSPEGGWNTIYF.

The chain combines TRBV19 with TRBJ2-3; possibly TRBD2 for D (6 bases). V lost 4 bases, J lost 0 bases, and 8 bases lay in between. The CDR3 loop spans 14 amino acids. Germline lookup yields CDR1 LNHDA and CDR2 SQIVND (reference sequence). The CDR3 protein is CASSSGTSTDTQYF. CDR3 DNA: TGTGCCAGTAGTAGCGGGACTAGCACAGATACGCAGTATTTT.

The chain's CDR3 is CASSPRTGRINNEQFF. The CDR3 bases are TGTGCCAGCAGCCCTCGGACAGGGAGAATCAACAATGAGCAGTTCTTC. The chain recombines TRBV7-3 with TRBJ2-1; 8 bases map to TRBD1. Germline V gene data show CDR1 as SGHTA and CDR2 as FQGTGA. The CDR3 is made up of 16 amino acids. V lost 5 bases, J lost 5 bases, and 11 bases stayed unmatched.